Listed below are T cell receptor beta chains from one sample, sequenced in a study of blood T cell dynamics during melanoma immunotherapy. Only in-frame clones appear in the TCRdb table, and some are missing; sequencing was by immunoSEQ multiplex PCR. Here the sample spans 9,500 to 13,000 clones, 75% to 90% being singletons. The specimen was blood, collected from a patient treated with checkpoint blockade. These TCRs come from a human donor with melanoma. Each CDR3 is given with its conserved first and last residue. The D gene is left open where the match is weak. The size of a clone is reported for some rows only, either as once, few or many, or as a class for expanded clones.

. TRBJ2-1 . TRBV11-3 CASSPESSDYNEQFF TGTGCCAGCAGCCCCGAGTCCTCGGATTACAATGAGCAGTTCTTC
. TRBJ2-1 . TRBV29-1 CSVETGVSNEQFF TGCAGCGTTGAAACGGGAGTCAGCAATGAGCAGTTCTTC
TRBD1 TRBJ1-2 . TRBV29-1 CSVEDQTGTASNYGYTF TGCAGCGTTGAAGATCAAACCGGGACAGCCTCTAACTATGGCTACACCTTC
TRBD1 TRBJ1-3 . TRBV7-2 CASSRQGGPGNTIYF TGTGCCAGCAGCCGACAGGGAGGCCCTGGAAACACCATATATTTT
. TRBJ2-1 . TRBV7-9 CASSLGQGFNEQFF TGTGCCAGCAGCTTAGGGCAGGGGTTCAATGAGCAGTTCTTC
TRBD1 TRBJ1-2 large TRBV6-5 CASSYSGTGNYGYTF TGTGCCAGCAGTTACTCAGGGACAGGGAACTATGGCTACACCTTC
. TRBJ2-5 . TRBV7-2 CASSRTVSEETQYF TGTGCCAGCAGCCGGACAGTTTCAGAAGAGACCCAGTACTTC
. TRBJ2-1 . TRBV7-6 CASSLGTVNEQFF TGTGCCAGCAGCTTAGGAACAGTAAATGAGCAGTTCTTC
. TRBJ2-2 . TRBV2 CASSVGGTTGELFF TGTGCCAGCAGTGTGGGCGGAACAACCGGGGAGCTGTTTTTT
. TRBJ1-3 . TRBV30 CACSLTGNTIYF TGTGCCTGTTCGCTCACTGGAAACACCATATATTTT
. TRBJ1-5 . TRBV9 CASSVSEGIGQPQHF TGTGCCAGCAGCGTAAGTGAGGGGATCGGTCAGCCCCAGCATTTT
. TRBJ2-5 . TRBV7-8 CASSLGSRATKETQYF TGTGCCAGCAGCTTAGGTTCCAGGGCTACGAAAGAGACCCAGTACTTC
TRBD2 TRBJ2-3 . TRBV29-1 CSVVVPSAGGVITDTQYF TGCAGCGTTGTTGTCCCTTCAGCGGGGGGGGTGATCACAGATACGCAGTATTTT
. TRBJ1-5 once TRBV7-2 CASSLVVAENQPQHF TGTGCCAGCAGCTTAGTAGTGGCAGAGAATCAGCCCCAGCATTTT
. TRBJ2-5 . TRBV5-1 CASSLALNRVETQYF TGCGCCAGCAGCTTGGCCCTAAACAGGGTAGAGACCCAGTACTTC
TRBD1 TRBJ1-2 . TRBV28 CASSLGTAYGYTF TGTGCCAGCAGTTTGGGGACAGCATATGGCTACACCTTC
. TRBJ2-7 . TRBV18 CASSPDSSYEQYF TGTGCCAGCTCGCCTGACAGCTCCTACGAGCAGTACTTC
TRBD2 TRBJ2-7 . TRBV14 CASSQGFSGRSYEQYF TGTGCCAGCAGCCAGGGTTTTAGCGGGAGGTCCTACGAGCAGTACTTC
TRBD2 TRBJ2-7 . TRBV2 CASGREGTGYEQYF TGTGCCAGCGGCAGGGAGGGTACGGGCTACGAGCAGTACTTC
. TRBJ2-1 . TRBV13 CASSFTLSSAYNEQFF TGTGCCAGCAGCTTCACGTTGAGTAGCGCCTACAATGAGCAGTTCTTC
TRBD2 TRBJ2-1 . TRBV11-1 CASSHGLAGAEQFF TGTGCCAGCAGCCATGGACTAGCGGGGGCTGAGCAGTTCTTC
. TRBJ2-7 . TRBV30 CAWSLAGGYEQYF TGTGCCTGGAGCCTGGCCGGGGGCTACGAGCAGTACTTC
TRBD1 TRBJ1-5 . TRBV27 CASSLGPGQGSINQPQHF TGTGCCAGCAGTTTAGGGCCGGGACAGGGGTCGATCAATCAGCCCCAGCATTTT
. TRBJ1-1 . TRBV4-1 CASSRAGEGAEAFF TGCGCCAGCAGCCGGGCGGGGGAAGGGGCTGAAGCTTTCTTT
. TRBJ2-1 . TRBV5-6 CASSLWGSSPYNEQFF TGTGCCAGCAGCTTGTGGGGGTCCTCTCCATACAATGAGCAGTTCTTC
. TRBJ1-6 . TRBV2 CASSDQGDNSPLHF TGTGCCAGCAGTGATCAGGGAGATAATTCACCCCTCCACTTT
. TRBJ2-5 . TRBV7-2 CASSTSGVGQYF TGTGCCAGCAGCACTTCAGGTGTCGGCCAGTACTTC
. TRBJ2-2 . TRBV9 CASSAYTGIGELFF TGTGCCAGCAGCGCCTATACAGGGATCGGGGAGCTGTTTTTT
TRBD2 TRBJ2-3 . TRBV5-1 CASSPPRLAGGTDTQYF TGCGCCAGCAGCCCCCCTAGGTTAGCGGGTGGCACAGATACGCAGTATTTT
. TRBJ2-1 once TRBV11-2 CASSLAPGLEYNEQFF TGTGCCAGCAGCTTAGCCCCGGGACTGGAATACAATGAGCAGTTCTTC
TRBD2 TRBJ2-1 . TRBV7-2 CASSFSLAGAGEQFF TGTGCCAGCAGCTTTAGTCTAGCGGGAGCTGGTGAGCAGTTCTTC
TRBD1 TRBJ1-4 . TRBV5-6 CASSSYPGQGVEKLFF TGTGCCAGCAGTTCCTACCCGGGACAGGGAGTCGAAAAACTGTTTTTT
. TRBJ1-1 . TRBV4-2 CASSQAQQGPVNTEAFF TGTGCCAGCAGCCAAGCGCAACAGGGCCCCGTGAACACTGAAGCTTTCTTT
. TRBJ2-1 . TRBV7-9 CASSLEGPPNEQFF TGTGCCAGCAGCTTAGAAGGTCCTCCCAATGAGCAGTTCTTC
TRBD2 TRBJ2-7 . TRBV18 CASSPFLAGSSYEQYF TGTGCCAGCTCACCCTTCTTAGCGGGAAGCTCCTACGAGCAGTACTTC
TRBD2 TRBJ2-2 . TRBV7-3 CASSSQGLAANTGELFF TGTGCCAGCAGCTCTCAAGGACTAGCGGCGAACACCGGGGAGCTGTTTTTT
. TRBJ1-2 . TRBV27 CASSLQGYGYTF TGTGCCAGCAGTTTACAGGGGTATGGCTACACCTTC
TRBD1 TRBJ1-1 . TRBV10-3 CAISAGGQGNEAFF TGTGCCATCAGTGCTGGGGGACAGGGGAATGAAGCTTTCTTT
. TRBJ1-1 . TRBV7-9 CASSSQQGTEAFF TGTGCCAGCAGCTCTCAGCAGGGGACTGAAGCTTTCTTT
TRBD1 TRBJ2-3 . TRBV10-3 CAISLGTGEGDTQYF TGTGCCATCAGCCTAGGGACAGGGGAAGGCGATACGCAGTATTTT
. TRBJ2-2 . TRBV19 CASSHSAGELFF TGTGCCAGTAGTCATTCGGCAGGGGAGCTGTTTTTT
TRBD1 TRBJ2-3 . TRBV5-5 CASSQDRVDTQYF TGTGCCAGCAGCCAGGACAGGGTAGATACGCAGTATTTT
. TRBJ2-1 once TRBV2 CASSRTGMVNEQFF TGTGCCAGCAGTCGAACAGGGATGGTAAATGAGCAGTTCTTC
. TRBJ2-1 . TRBV5-1 CASSPVASDGNNEQFF TGCGCCAGCAGCCCGGTGGCTAGCGATGGGAACAATGAGCAGTTCTTC
. TRBJ1-4 . TRBV4-2 CASSQADLTTNEKLFF TGTGCCAGCAGCCAAGCGGACCTCACAACTAATGAAAAACTGTTTTTT
. TRBJ2-4 . TRBV2 CASRIQGLAKNIQYF TGTGCCAGCAGGATACAGGGACTAGCCAAAAACATTCAGTACTTC
TRBD1 TRBJ2-1 . TRBV7-2 CASSPYRGYNEQFF TGTGCCAGCAGCCCATACAGGGGATACAATGAGCAGTTCTTC
TRBD2 TRBJ2-1 . TRBV23-1 CASIDARLAGVHKSSYNEQFF TGCGCCAGCATTGATGCGAGACTAGCGGGAGTACACAAGAGCTCCTACAATGAGCAGTTCTTC